This TCR beta chain derives from a study of blood T cell repertoires in COVID-19. Study context: COVID-19 samples, acute and convalescent, were from the United States, Italy and Spain. PBMCs, B-cell-depleted T cells, or T cells provided the cDNA or gDNA that made up the material.

This CDR3 contains 16 residues. V dropped 4 bases and J dropped 1 base, with 17 bases sitting between them. In germline, CDR1 is SGHRS, CDR2 YFSETQ. Sequencing used immunoSEQ multiplex PCR; TCRdb keeps in-frame clones, though not all of them. The sample comprises 55,000 to 75,000 clones, roughly three quarters of which are singletons, and around a tenth rests with the top ten. The rearrangement joins TRBV5-1 to TRBJ2-5, with a tentative D call TRBD2 (5 bases). This TCR was recovered from a human donor in a cohort sampled during active COVID-19. Sample: peripheral blood. In DNA form, the CDR3 reads TGCGCCAGCAGCCACTCCCCGGGGTTGTCCCAAGAGACCCAGTACTTC. It translates to CASSHSPGLSQETQYF.